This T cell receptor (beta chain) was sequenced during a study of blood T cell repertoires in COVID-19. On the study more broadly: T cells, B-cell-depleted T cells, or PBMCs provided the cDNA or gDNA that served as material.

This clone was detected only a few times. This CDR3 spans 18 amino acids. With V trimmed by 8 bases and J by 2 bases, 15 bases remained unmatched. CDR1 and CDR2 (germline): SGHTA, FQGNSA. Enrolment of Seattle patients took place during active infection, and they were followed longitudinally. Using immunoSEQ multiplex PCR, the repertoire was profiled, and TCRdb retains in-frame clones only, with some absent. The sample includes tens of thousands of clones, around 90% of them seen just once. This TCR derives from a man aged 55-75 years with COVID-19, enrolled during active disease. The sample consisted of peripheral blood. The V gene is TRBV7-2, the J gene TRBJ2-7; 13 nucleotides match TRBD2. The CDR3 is CASQLMTSGRTTPYEQYF. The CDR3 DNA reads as TGTGCCAGCCAACTGATGACTAGCGGGAGGACTACACCCTACGAGCAGTACTTC.